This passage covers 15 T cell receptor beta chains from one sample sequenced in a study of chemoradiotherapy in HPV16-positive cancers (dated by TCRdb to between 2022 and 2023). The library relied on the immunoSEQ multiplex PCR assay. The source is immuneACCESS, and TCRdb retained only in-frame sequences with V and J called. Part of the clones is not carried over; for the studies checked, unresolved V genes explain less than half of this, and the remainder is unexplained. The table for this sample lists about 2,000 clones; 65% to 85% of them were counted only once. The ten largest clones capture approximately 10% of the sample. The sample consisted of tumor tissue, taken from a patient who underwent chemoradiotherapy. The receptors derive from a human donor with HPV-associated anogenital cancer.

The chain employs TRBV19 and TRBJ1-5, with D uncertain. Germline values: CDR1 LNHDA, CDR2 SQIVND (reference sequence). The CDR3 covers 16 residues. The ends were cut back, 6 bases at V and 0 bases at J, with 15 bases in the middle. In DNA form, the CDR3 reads TGTGCCAGTAGCACTCCAAGGATTTATAGCAATCAGCCCCAGCATTTT. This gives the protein CASSTPRIYSNQPQHF.

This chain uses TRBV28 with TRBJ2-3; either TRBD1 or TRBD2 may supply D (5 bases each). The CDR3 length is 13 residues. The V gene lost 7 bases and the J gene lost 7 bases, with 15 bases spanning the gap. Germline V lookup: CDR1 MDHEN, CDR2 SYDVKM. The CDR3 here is CASTPVGEHTQYF. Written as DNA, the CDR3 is TGTGCCAGCACCCCGGTGGGGGAACATACGCAGTATTTT.

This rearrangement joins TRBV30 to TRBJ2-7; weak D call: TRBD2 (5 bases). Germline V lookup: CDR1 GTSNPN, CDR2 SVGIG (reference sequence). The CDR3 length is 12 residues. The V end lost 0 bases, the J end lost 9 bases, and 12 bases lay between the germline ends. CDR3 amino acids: CAWSVAGLGQYF. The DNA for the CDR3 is TGTGCCTGGAGTGTGGCAGGACTGGGGCAGTACTTC.

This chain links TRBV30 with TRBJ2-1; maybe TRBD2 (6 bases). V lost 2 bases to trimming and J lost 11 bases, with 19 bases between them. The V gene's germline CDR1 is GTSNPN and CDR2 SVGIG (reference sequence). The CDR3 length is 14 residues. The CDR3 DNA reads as TGTGCCTGGAGTTCGACGTCTGTAGGGAGGCAGCAGTTCTTC. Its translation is CAWSSTSVGRQQFF. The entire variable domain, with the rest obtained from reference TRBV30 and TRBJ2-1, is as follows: SQTIHQWPATLVQPVGSPLSLECTVEGTSNPNLYWYRQAAGRGLQLLFYSVGIGQISSEVPQNLSASRPQDRQFILSSKKLLLSDSGFYLCAWSSTSVGRQQFFGPGTRLTVL.

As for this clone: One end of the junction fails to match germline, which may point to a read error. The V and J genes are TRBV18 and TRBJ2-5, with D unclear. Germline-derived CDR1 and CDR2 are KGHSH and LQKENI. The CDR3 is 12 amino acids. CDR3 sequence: CASSPDQETQYF. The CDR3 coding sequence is TGTGCCAGCTCACCGGACCAGGAGACCCAGTACTTC.

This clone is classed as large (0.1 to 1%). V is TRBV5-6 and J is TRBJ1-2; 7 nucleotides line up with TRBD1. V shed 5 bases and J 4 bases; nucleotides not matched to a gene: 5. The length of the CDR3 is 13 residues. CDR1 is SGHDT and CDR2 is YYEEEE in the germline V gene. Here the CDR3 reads CASRPGQTYGYTF. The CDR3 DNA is TGTGCCAGCAGACCGGGACAGACCTATGGCTACACCTTC.

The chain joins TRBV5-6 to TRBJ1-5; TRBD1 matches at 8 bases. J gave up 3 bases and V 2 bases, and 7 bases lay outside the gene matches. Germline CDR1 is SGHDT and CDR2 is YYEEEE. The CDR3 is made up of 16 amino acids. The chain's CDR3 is CASSFRGTGNNQPQHF. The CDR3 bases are TGTGCCAGCAGCTTCCGTGGGACAGGAAACAATCAGCCCCAGCATTTT.

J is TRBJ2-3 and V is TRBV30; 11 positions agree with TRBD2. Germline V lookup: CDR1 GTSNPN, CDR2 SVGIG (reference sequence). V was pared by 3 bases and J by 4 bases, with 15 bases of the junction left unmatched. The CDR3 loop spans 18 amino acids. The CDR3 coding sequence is TGTGCCTGGAGAGGGATTAGCGGGAGGGCCACCCGTCCAGATACGCAGTATTTT. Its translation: CAWRGISGRATRPDTQYF.

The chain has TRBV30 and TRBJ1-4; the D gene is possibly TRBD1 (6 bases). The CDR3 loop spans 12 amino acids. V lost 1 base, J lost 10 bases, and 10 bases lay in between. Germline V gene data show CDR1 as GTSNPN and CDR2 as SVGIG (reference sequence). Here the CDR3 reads CAWSEGGVKLFF. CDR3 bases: TGTGCCTGGAGTGAGGGGGGGGTAAAACTGTTTTTT.

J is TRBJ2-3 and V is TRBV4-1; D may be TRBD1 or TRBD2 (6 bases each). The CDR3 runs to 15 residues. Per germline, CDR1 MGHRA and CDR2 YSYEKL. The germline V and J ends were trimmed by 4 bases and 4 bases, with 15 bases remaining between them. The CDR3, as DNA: TGCGCCAGCAGCCTCCGGGGGCGCCTCCCAGATACGCAGTATTTT. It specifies CASSLRGRLPDTQYF.

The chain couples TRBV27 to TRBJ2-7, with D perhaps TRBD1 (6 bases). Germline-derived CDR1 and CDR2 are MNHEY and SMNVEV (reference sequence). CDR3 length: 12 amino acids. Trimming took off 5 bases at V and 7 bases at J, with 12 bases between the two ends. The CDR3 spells CASSTGTREQYF. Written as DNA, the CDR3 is TGTGCCAGCAGTACAGGGACGCGAGAGCAGTACTTC.

The CDR3, as DNA: TGTGCCAGCAGCCTACATTCCTACGAGCAGTACTTC. It is translated as CASSLHSYEQYF. The chain uses TRBV7-9 and TRBJ2-7; no reliable D call. Trimming left V 5 bases short and J 1 base short, with 6 bases between. CDR1 is SEHNR and CDR2 is FQNEAQ in the germline V gene (reference sequence). The CDR3 is 12 residues long.

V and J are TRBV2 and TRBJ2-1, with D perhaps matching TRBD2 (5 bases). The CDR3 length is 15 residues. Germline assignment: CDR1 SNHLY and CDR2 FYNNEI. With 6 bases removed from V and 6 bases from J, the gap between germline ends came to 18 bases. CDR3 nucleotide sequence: TGTGCCAGCAGGGTCGGACTGGGGTGGGCCAATGAGCAGTTCTTC. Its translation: CASRVGLGWANEQFF. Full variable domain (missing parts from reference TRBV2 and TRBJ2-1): EPEVTQTPSHQVTQMGQEVILRCVPISNHLYFYWYRQILGQKVEFLVSFYNNEISEKSEIFDDQFSVERPDGSNFTLKIRSTKLEDSAMYFCASRVGLGWANEQFFGPGTRLTVL.

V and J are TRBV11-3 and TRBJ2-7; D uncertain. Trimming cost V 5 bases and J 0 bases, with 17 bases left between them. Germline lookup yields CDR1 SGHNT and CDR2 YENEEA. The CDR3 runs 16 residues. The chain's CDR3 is CASSPPAREVSYEQYF. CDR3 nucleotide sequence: TGTGCCAGCAGCCCACCCGCACGAGAAGTCTCCTACGAGCAGTACTTC.

The CDR3, as DNA: TGTGCCATCAGGGGTCAGGACACCGGGGAGCTGTTTTTT. It is translated as CAIRGQDTGELFF. This sequence joins TRBV10-3 and TRBJ2-2; D unclear. The CDR3 is 13 amino acids. The V and J ends lost 6 bases and 3 bases respectively, with 8 bases between them. The germline gives CDR1 ENHRY, CDR2 SYGVKD.